Each of the 19 T cell receptor beta chains below was sequenced from the same sample in a study of blood T cell repertoires in COVID-19. Sequencing used immunoSEQ multiplex PCR; TCRdb keeps in-frame clones, though not all of them. This table holds 98,000 or so clones, roughly four fifths found once. The specimen sequenced was peripheral blood. The receptors were gathered from a man aged 55 to 69 with acute or convalescent COVID-19.

The chain uses TRBV27 and TRBJ2-2; a weak D match, TRBD2 (5 bases). The CDR3 runs 13 residues. In germline, CDR1 is MNHEY, CDR2 SMNVEV (reference sequence). Deletions cut 8 bases from V and 7 bases from J, with 14 bases between. The CDR3: CASWTYRVGELFF. CDR3 DNA sequence: TGTGCCAGCTGGACTTATCGGGTCGGGGAGCTGTTTTTT.

The chain combines TRBV19 with TRBJ2-3; possible D gene TRBD2, 9 bases. Germline V gene data show CDR1 as LNHDA and CDR2 as SQIVND (reference sequence). Trimming removed 5 bases from V and 6 bases from J, with 18 bases in between. The CDR3 runs 15 residues. The CDR3 bases are TGTGCCAGTAGTGACAGGGGCGGGAGGGGTGATACGCAGTATTTT. Its translation is CASSDRGGRGDTQYF.

This chain joins TRBV2 and TRBJ1-2, with 7 bases aligning to TRBD1. Germline CDR1 and CDR2: SNHLY and FYNNEI. The CDR3 runs to 13 residues. V dropped 4 bases and J dropped 5; count of bases not matched to a gene: 4. In DNA, the CDR3 is TGTGCCAGCAGTGGGGGGACAGCTTATGGCTACACCTTC. As protein: CASSGGTAYGYTF.

V gene TRBV11-3 combines with J gene TRBJ2-7; 7 positions agree with TRBD1. This CDR3 spans 16 amino acids. The V segment lost 1 base and the J segment 5 bases; nucleotides outside the gene matches: 11. CDR1 is SGHNT, CDR2 YENEEA, per germline. The CDR3 DNA reads as TGTGCCAGCAGCTTAGTCGGTCGGACAGGCCTCCACGAGCAGTACTTC. As protein: CASSLVGRTGLHEQYF.

Many counts were recorded for this clone. CDR3: CASSRTGLSNEKLFF. As DNA, the CDR3 is TGTGCCAGCAGCCGTACAGGGTTGTCTAATGAAAAACTGTTTTTT. The V and J genes are TRBV14 and TRBJ1-4; a possible D gene is TRBD1 (6 bases). V was shortened by 4 bases and J by 3 bases, with 12 bases between the two germline ends. Germline lookup yields CDR1 SGHDN and CDR2 FVKESK. The CDR3 spans 15 residues.

This clone has ten or more counts. The genes are TRBV7-9 and TRBJ2-5, with 8 bases that match TRBD1. V lost 6 bases and J lost 13; bases outside the gene matches: 13. The CDR3 runs 13 residues. Germline V gene sequence: CDR1 SEHNR, CDR2 FQNEAQ (reference sequence). CDR3 DNA: TGTGCCAGCAGACCCGGACAGGGCGGGCGAACGTACTTC. Encoded protein: CASRPGQGGRTYF.

This chain links TRBV29-1 with TRBJ1-1; TRBD1 matches at 7 bases. The CDR3 runs to 13 residues. Germline CDR1 is SQVTM and CDR2 is ANQGSEA. With 6 bases clipped from V and 1 base from J, the junction kept 5 bases outside the gene matches. The CDR3 loop is CSVEKGANTEAFF. Here the CDR3 DNA reads TGCAGCGTCGAGAAGGGGGCGAACACTGAAGCTTTCTTT.

This chain joins TRBV24-1 and TRBJ2-6; D ambiguous. Germline CDR1 and CDR2: KGHDR and SFDVKD. Trimming stripped 3 bases from V and 2 bases from J, with 7 bases between. The CDR3 length is 15 residues. The CDR3 loop is CATSDGGTGANVLTF. In DNA, the CDR3 is TGTGCCACCAGTGATGGCGGCACTGGGGCCAACGTCCTGACTTTC.

CDR3 coding DNA: TGTGCCAGCAGTTTCTCCAGTCAGCCCCAGCATTTT. It yields the protein CASSFSSQPQHF. The chain uses TRBV12-3 or TRBV12-4 and TRBJ1-5; D is ambiguous. This CDR3 is 12 amino acids long. Trimming left V 3 bases short and J 6 bases short, with 6 bases between.

The CDR3 loop is CASSYSTGGTSGYTF. DNA of the CDR3: TGTGCCAGCAGCTACTCTACAGGGGGCACTAGCGGCTACACCTTC. The J gene is TRBJ1-2, the V gene TRBV3-1 (or the pseudogene TRBV3-2); TRBD1 matches 9 bases. The CDR3 is 15 residues long. Germline V CDR1 and CDR2: LGHDT, YNNKEL (reference sequence). Trimming at V came to 5 bases and at J to 8 bases, leaving 12 bases not matched to a gene.

This clone was detected a few times. V gene TRBV6-5 combines with J gene TRBJ2-7; D call uncertain. With 6 bases removed from V and 2 bases from J, the gap between germline ends came to 8 bases. The CDR3 consists of 12 residues. CDR1 MNHEY and CDR2 SVGAGI come from the germline V gene. Here the CDR3 reads CASSPFPYEQYF. As DNA, the CDR3 is TGTGCCAGCAGCCCCTTCCCCTACGAGCAGTACTTC.

This rearrangement joins TRBV9 to TRBJ1-1, with 10 positions matching TRBD1. The V gene end was trimmed by 4 bases and the J gene end by 0 bases; junction bases not matched to a gene: 12. The V gene's germline CDR1 is SGDLS and CDR2 YYNGEE. This CDR3 spans 18 amino acids. CDR3 in DNA: TGTGCCAGCAGCCATCCCCGGGGACAGGGGACAGTGAACACTGAAGCTTTCTTT. Its translation is CASSHPRGQGTVNTEAFF.

This chain joins TRBV5-8 and TRBJ2-7, with 15 bases fitting TRBD2. Losses at the gene ends were 3 bases for V and 0 bases for J; bases not matched to a gene: 4. CDR3 length: 17 amino acids. CDR1 and CDR2 (germline): SGHTS, YDEGEE. CDR3 sequence: CASSWGLAGGNSYEQYF. CDR3 in DNA: TGTGCCAGCAGCTGGGGACTAGCGGGGGGCAACTCCTACGAGCAGTACTTC.

This chain connects TRBV7-2 to TRBJ1-3; D call uncertain. Germline loops: CDR1 SGHTA, CDR2 FQGNSA. This CDR3 has 15 amino acids. V gave up 1 base and J gave up 0 bases, with 7 bases separating them. The CDR3 reads CASSLETLSGNTIYF. The CDR3 nucleotides read TGTGCCAGCAGCTTAGAGACACTCTCTGGAAACACCATATATTTT.

The CDR3: CASSLGSSGEWRQYF. DNA for the CDR3: TGTGCCAGCAGCTTAGGGTCTAGCGGGGAATGGCGGCAGTACTTC. The chain uses TRBV7-8 and TRBJ2-7; 9 bases are a match to TRBD2. V was clipped by 1 base and J by 9 bases; unmatched bases: 10. This CDR3 has 15 residues. Germline-derived CDR1 and CDR2 are SGHVS and FQNEAQ.

There are a few counts of this clone. The chain employs TRBV7-2 and TRBJ1-5, with 8 bases fitting TRBD1. Germline V gives CDR1 SGHTA, CDR2 FQGNSA. The CDR3 has 14 residues. The J segment lost 6 bases and the V segment lost 6 bases, leaving 7 bases of the junction unmatched. Written as DNA, the CDR3 is TGTGCCAGCAGTCCTAGGACAGGGTTTCAGCCCCAGCATTTT. Amino acid sequence: CASSPRTGFQPQHF. The variable domain in full, completed from reference TRBV7-2 and TRBJ1-5, reads GAGVSQSPSNKVTEKGKDVELRCDPISGHTALYWYRQSLGQGLEFLIYFQGNSAPDKSGLPSDRFSAERTGGSVSTLTIQRTQQEDSAVYLCASSPRTGFQPQHFGDGTRLSIL.

The CDR3 here is CASSLAQGHQPQHF. The CDR3 nucleotides read TGTGCCAGCAGCTTAGCTCAGGGCCATCAGCCCCAGCATTTT. V and J are TRBV7-2 and TRBJ1-5; possible D gene TRBD1, 5 bases. V lost 0 bases and J lost 5, with 8 bases in between. This CDR3 region has 14 residues. CDR1 SGHTA and CDR2 FQGNSA come from the germline V gene. Full variable domain (missing parts from reference TRBV7-2 and TRBJ1-5): GAGVSQSPSNKVTEKGKDVELRCDPISGHTALYWYRQSLGQGLEFLIYFQGNSAPDKSGLPSDRFSAERTGGSVSTLTIQRTQQEDSAVYLCASSLAQGHQPQHFGDGTRLSIL.

The V call is TRBV6-2 or TRBV6-3, the J call TRBJ2-7; 8 positions agree with TRBD1. The CDR3 has 16 amino acids. The germline gives CDR1 MNHEY, CDR2 SVGEGT. Trimming cost V 6 bases and J 6 bases; bases outside gene matches: 16. CDR3 coding DNA: TGTGCCAGCAGCGATCGCACCGGACAGGGATATGGCGAGCAGTACTTC. This codes for CASSDRTGQGYGEQYF.

The V call is TRBV5-6, the J call TRBJ2-2; 7 bases align to TRBD2. The germline V gene has CDR1 SGHDT and CDR2 YYEEEE. CDR3 length equals 19 residues. The J segment lost 1 base and the V segment lost 3 bases, leaving 15 bases of the junction unmatched. The CDR3 spells CASSWTPSSSGGNTGELFF. In DNA form, the CDR3 reads TGTGCCAGCAGCTGGACCCCCTCTAGCTCGGGGGGGAACACCGGGGAGCTGTTTTTT.